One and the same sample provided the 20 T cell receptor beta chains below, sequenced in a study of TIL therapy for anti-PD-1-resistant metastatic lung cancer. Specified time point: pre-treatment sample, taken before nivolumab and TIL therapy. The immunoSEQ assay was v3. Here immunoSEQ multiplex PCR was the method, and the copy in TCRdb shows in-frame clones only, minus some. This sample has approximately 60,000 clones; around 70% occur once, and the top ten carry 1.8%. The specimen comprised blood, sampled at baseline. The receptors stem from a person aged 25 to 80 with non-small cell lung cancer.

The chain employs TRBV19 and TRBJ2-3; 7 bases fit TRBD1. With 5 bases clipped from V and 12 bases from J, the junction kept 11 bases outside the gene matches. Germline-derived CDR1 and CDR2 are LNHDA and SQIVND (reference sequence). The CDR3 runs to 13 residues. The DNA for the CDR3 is TGTGCCAGTAGTGAGACAGGGACATCGTTACAGTATTTT. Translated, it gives CASSETGTSLQYF.

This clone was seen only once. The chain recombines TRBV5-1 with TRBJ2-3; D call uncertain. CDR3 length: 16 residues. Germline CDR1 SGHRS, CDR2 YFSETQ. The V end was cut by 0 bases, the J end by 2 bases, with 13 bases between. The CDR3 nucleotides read TGCGCCAGCAGCTTGGGCCGCAGCCTAAACACAGATACGCAGTATTTT. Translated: CASSLGRSLNTDTQYF. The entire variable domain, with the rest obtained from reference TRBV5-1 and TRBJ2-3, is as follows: KAGVTQTPRYLIKTRGQQVTLSCSPISGHRSVSWYQQTPGQGLQFLFEYFSETQRNKGNFPGRFSGRQFSNSRSEMNVSTLELGDSALYLCASSLGRSLNTDTQYFGPGTRLTVL.

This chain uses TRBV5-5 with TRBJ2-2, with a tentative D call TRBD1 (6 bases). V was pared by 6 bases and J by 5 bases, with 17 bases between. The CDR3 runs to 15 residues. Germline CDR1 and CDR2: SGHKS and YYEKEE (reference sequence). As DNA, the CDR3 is TGTGCCAGCACTGGACAGCCTCAGGGGACCGGGGAGCTGTTTTTT. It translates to CASTGQPQGTGELFF.

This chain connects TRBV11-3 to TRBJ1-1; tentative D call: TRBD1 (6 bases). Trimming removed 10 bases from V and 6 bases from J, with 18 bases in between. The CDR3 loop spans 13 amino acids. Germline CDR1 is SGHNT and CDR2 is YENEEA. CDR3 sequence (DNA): TGTGCCACCCAGGGGATGTTAACCCCTGAAGCTTTCTTT. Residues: CATQGMLTPEAFF.

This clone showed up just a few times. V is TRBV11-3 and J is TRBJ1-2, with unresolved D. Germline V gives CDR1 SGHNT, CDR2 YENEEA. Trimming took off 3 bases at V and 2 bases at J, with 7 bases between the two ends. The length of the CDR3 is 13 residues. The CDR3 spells CASSFKGNYGYTF. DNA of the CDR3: TGTGCCAGCAGCTTCAAGGGCAACTATGGCTACACCTTC.

The CDR3 region is CASTLAGASETEAFF. CDR3 in DNA: TGTGCCAGCACTCTAGCGGGGGCCTCGGAAACTGAAGCTTTCTTT. The rearrangement uses TRBV11-3 and TRBJ1-1; tentatively, D is TRBD1 (6 bases). Trimming removed 7 bases from V and 5 bases from J, with 20 bases in between. CDR3 length: 15 residues. The germline V gene has CDR1 SGHNT and CDR2 YENEEA.

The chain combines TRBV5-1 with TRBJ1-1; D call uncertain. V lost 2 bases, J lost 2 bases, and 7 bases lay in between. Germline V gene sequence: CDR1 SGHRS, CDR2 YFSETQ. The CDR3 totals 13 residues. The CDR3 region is CASSFFGNTEAFF. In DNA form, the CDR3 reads TGCGCCAGCAGCTTCTTCGGCAACACTGAAGCTTTCTTT.

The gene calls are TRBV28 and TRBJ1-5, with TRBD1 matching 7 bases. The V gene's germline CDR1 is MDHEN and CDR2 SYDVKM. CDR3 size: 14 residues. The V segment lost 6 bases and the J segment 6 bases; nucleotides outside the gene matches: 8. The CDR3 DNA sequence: TGTGCCAGCAGCAGGGGGGGTTCAGGTCAGCCCCAGCATTTT. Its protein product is CASSRGGSGQPQHF.

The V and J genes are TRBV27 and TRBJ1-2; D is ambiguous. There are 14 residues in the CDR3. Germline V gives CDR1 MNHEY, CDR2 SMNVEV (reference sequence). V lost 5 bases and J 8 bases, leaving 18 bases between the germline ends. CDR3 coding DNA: TGTGCCAGCAGTGCCCTGACCCGGGCGGGAGGCTACACCTTC. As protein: CASSALTRAGGYTF.

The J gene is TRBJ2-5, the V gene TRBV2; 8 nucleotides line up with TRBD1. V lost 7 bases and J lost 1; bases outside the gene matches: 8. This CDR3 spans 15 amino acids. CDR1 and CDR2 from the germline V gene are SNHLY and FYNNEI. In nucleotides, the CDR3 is TGTGCCAGCAAATCCGCAGGGGGCGCCCAAGAGACCCAGTACTTC. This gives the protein CASKSAGGAQETQYF.

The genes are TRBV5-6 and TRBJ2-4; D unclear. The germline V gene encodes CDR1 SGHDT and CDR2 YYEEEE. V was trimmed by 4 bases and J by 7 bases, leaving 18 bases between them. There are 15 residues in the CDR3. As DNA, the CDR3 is TGTGCCAGCAGCCCCCTTCCAGCGCCTCGGAACATTCAGTACTTC. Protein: CASSPLPAPRNIQYF.

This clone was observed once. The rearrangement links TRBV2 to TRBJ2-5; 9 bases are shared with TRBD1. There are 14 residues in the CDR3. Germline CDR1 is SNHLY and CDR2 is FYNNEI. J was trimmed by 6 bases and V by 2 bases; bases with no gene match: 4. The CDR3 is CASSETQGAQTQYF. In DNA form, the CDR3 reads TGTGCCAGCAGTGAAACACAGGGGGCGCAGACCCAGTACTTC.

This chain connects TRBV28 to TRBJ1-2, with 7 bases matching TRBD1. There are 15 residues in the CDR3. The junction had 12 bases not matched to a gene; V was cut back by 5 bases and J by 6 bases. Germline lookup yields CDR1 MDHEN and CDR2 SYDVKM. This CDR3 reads CASSRTPGQRDGYTF. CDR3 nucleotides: TGTGCCAGCAGTCGGACACCGGGACAGAGGGATGGCTACACCTTC.

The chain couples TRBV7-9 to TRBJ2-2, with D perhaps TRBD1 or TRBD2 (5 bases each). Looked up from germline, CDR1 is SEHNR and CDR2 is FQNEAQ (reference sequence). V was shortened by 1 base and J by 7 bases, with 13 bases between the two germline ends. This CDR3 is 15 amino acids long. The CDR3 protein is CASSLGSGTGGELFF. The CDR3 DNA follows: TGTGCCAGCAGCTTAGGCTCAGGGACCGGCGGGGAGCTGTTTTTT. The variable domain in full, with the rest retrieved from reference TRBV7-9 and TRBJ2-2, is DTGVSQNPRHKITKRGQNVTFRCDPISEHNRLYWYRQTLGQGPEFLTYFQNEAQLEKSRLLSDRFSAERPKGSFSTLEIQRTEQGDSAMYLCASSLGSGTGGELFFGEGSRLTVL.

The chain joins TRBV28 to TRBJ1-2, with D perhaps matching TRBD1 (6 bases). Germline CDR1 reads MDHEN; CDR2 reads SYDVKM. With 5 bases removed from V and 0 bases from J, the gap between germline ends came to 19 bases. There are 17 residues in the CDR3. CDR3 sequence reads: CASSAPTGRRTNYGYTF. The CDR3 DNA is TGTGCCAGCAGTGCCCCGACAGGAAGGAGAACTAACTATGGCTACACCTTC.

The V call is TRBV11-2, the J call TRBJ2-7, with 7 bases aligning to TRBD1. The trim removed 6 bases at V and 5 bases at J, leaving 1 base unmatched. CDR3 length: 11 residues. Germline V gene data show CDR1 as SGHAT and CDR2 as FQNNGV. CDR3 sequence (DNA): TGTGCCAGCAGACAGGGGAACGAGCAGTACTTC. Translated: CASRQGNEQYF.

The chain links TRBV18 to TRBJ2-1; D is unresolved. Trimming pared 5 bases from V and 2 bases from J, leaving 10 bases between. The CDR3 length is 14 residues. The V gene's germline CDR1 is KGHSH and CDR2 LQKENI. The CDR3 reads CASSSHPTYNEQFF. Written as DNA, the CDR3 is TGTGCCAGCTCATCCCACCCTACCTACAATGAGCAGTTCTTC.

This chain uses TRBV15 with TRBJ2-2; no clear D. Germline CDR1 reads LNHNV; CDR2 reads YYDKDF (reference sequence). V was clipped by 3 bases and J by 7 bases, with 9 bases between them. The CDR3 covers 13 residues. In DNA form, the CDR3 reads TGTGCCACCAGCAGTACTGGAATCGGGGAGCTGTTTTTT. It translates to CATSSTGIGELFF.

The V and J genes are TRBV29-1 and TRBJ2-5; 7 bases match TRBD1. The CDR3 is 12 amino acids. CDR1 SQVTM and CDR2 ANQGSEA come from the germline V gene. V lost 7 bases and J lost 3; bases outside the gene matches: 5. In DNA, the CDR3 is TGCAGCGGAGAAGGACAGGAAGAGACCCAGTACTTC. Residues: CSGEGQEETQYF.

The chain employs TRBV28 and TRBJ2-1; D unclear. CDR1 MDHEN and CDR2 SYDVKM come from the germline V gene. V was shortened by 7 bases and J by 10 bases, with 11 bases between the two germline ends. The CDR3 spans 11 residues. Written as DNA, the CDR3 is TGTGCCAGCACCCTACACGGAGAGCAGTTCTTC. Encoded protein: CASTLHGEQFF.